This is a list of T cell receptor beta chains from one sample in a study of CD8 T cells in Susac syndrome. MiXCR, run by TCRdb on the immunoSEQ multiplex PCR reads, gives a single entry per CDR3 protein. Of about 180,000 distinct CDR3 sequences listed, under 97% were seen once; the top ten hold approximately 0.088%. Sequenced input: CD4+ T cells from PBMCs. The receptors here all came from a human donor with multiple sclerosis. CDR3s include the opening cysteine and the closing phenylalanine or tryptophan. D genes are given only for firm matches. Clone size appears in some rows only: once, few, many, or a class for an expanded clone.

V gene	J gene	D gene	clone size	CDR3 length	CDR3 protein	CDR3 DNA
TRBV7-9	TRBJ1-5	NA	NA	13	CASSISRDQPQHF	TGTGCCAGCAGCATAAGCAGGGATCAGCCCCAGCATTTT
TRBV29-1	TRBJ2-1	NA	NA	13	CSVEDPLVYEQFF	TGCAGCGTTGAAGATCCGCTAGTCTATGAGCAGTTCTTC
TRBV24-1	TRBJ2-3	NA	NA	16	CATSEPGTHPTDTQYF	TGTGCCACCAGTGAACCCGGGACTCACCCCACAGATACGCAGTATTTT
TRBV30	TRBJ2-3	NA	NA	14	CAWSPGLSTDTQYF	TGTGCCTGGAGCCCAGGGCTGAGCACAGATACGCAGTATTTT
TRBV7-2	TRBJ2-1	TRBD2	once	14	CASSLAGGAFEQFF	TGTGCCAGCAGCCTGGCCGGGGGGGCGTTTGAGCAGTTCTTC
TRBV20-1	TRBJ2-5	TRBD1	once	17	CSASRDSATISQETQYF	TGCAGTGCGAGCCGGGACAGCGCCACTATAAGCCAAGAGACCCAGTACTTC
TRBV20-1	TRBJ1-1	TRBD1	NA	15	CSASPGQRLNTEAFF	TGCAGTGCTAGCCCGGGACAGCGATTGAACACTGAAGCTTTCTTT
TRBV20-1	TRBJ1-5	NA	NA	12	CSLGVGPEPQHF	TGCAGTCTGGGTGTGGGGCCTGAGCCCCAGCATTTT
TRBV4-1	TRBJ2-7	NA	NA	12	CASSQIAGQQYF	TGCGCCAGCAGCCAAATTGCAGGTCAGCAGTACTTC
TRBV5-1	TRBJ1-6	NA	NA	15	CASSPSPGGDSPLHF	TGCGCCAGCAGCCCCTCGCCAGGTGGCGATTCACCCCTCCACTTT
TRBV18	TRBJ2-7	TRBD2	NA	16	CASSPPASGVSYEQYF	TGTGCCAGCTCACCACCGGCCAGCGGGGTGTCCTACGAGCAGTACTTC
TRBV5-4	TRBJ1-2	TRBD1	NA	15	CASSRRDSTNYGYTF	TGTGCCAGCAGTCGGCGGGACAGCACTAACTATGGCTACACCTTC
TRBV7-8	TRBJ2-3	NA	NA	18	CASQRGVLGGASTDTQYF	TGTGCCAGCCAGAGGGGCGTACTTGGGGGAGCTAGCACAGATACGCAGTATTTT
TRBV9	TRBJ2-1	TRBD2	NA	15	CASSADLGREREQFF	TGTGCCAGCAGCGCAGACTTGGGGCGGGAGCGTGAGCAGTTCTTC
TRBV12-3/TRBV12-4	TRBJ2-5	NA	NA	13	CASSFSAQETQYF	TGTGCCAGCAGTTTTTCCGCCCAAGAGACCCAGTACTTC
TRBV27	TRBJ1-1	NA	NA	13	CASTRGLNTEAFF	TGTGCCAGCACCCGGGGCCTGAACACTGAAGCTTTCTTT
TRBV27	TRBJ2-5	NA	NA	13	CASSLRRQETQYF	TGTGCCAGCAGTTTGAGAAGACAAGAGACCCAGTACTTC
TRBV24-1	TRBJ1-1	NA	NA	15	CATSDPPQKTTEAFF	TGTGCCACCAGTGACCCGCCGCAAAAAACAACTGAAGCTTTCTTT
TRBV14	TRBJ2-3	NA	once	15	CASRPYREGTDTQYF	TGTGCCAGCAGACCTTACAGGGAGGGGACAGATACGCAGTATTTT
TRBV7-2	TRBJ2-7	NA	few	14	CASSLGAGLYEQYF	TGTGCCAGCAGCTTAGGTGCAGGGCTTTACGAGCAGTACTTC
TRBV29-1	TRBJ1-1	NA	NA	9	CSVESEAFF	TGCAGCGTTGAATCTGAAGCTTTCTTT
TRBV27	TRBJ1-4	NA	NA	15	CASSLGAGYDEKLFF	TGTGCCAGCAGTTTAGGCGCAGGCTACGATGAAAAACTGTTTTTT
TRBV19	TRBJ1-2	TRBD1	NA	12	CASSPRDRRYTF	TGTGCCAGTAGTCCGCGGGACAGGCGATACACCTTC
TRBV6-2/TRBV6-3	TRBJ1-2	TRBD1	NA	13	CAIRQGGLDGYTF	TGTGCCATCCGACAGGGAGGTCTGGATGGCTACACCTTC
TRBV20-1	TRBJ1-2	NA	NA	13	CSASRQVSYGYTF	TGCAGTGCTAGCAGACAGGTATCCTATGGCTACACCTTC
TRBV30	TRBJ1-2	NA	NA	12	CACARLMSGYTF	TGTGCCTGCGCCCGTTTAATGTCTGGCTACACCTTC
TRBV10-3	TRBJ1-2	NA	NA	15	CAISQTGLSNYGYTF	TGTGCCATCAGTCAGACGGGACTTTCTAACTATGGCTACACCTTC
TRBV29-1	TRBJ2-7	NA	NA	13	CSVVKQIFGEQYF	TGCAGCGTTGTTAAACAGATATTTGGCGAGCAGTACTTC
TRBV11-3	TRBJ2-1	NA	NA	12	CASSSTWVGQFF	TGTGCCAGCAGCTCTACTTGGGTAGGGCAGTTCTTC
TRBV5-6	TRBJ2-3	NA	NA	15	CASSARTVSTDTQYF	TGTGCCAGCAGCGCTAGGACAGTAAGCACAGATACGCAGTATTTT
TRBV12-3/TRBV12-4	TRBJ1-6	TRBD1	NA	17	CASILLTGGTRNSPLHF	TGTGCCAGCATCCTTCTCACAGGGGGGACCCGTAATTCACCCCTCCACTTT